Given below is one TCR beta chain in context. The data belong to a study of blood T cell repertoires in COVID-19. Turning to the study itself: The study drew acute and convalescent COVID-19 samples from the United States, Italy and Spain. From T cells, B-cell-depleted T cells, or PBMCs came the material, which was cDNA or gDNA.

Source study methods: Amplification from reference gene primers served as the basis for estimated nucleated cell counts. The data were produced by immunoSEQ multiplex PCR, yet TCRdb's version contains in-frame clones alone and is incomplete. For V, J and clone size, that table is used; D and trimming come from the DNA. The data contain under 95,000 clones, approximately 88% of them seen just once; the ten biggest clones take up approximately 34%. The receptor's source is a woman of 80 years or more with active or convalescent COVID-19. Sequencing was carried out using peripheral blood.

In DNA, the CDR3 is TGTGCCAGCAGCTTAGGGTCACCTAACAATGAGCAGTTCTTC. Protein product: CASSLGSPNNEQFF. J is TRBJ2-1 and V is TRBV11-2; D gene unclear. The V and J ends lost 1 base and 5 bases respectively, with 9 bases between them. Germline CDR1 is SGHAT and CDR2 is FQNNGV. This CDR3 has 14 amino acids.